This paragraph reports one TCR beta chain. The antigen is unknown. Investigators prepared the TCR beta libraries by applying iRepertoire HTBI primers and Arm-PCR of CDR3 regions. TCRdb reprocessed the multiplex PCR reads via MiXCR and lists one record per CDR3 protein. There are around 400,000 distinct CDR3 sequences in the sample; 12% occur only once, and 18% lies in the top ten. This sample is part of a study of regulatory T cells in long-lasting Graves disease. Study summary: Patients newly diagnosed with Graves' had been on antithyroid drugs for under 3 months. Findings and limits, study-wide: Persistent Graves' patients showed a TCR diversity that was lower than that of newly diagnosed ones. With 2,500 to 3,000 shared public clonotypes, persistent patients exceeded new patients, who shared about a thousand.

Per germline, CDR1 DFQATT and CDR2 SNEGSKA (reference sequence). The CDR3 sequence is 13 residues long. J gave up 5 bases and V 2 bases, and 2 bases lay outside the gene matches. Sample time point: newly diagnosed GD, antithyroid drugs for less than 3 months. Scientists built the TCR library using RNA that was extracted from PBMCs. These data are also associated with another study on T cells in Graves' hyperthyroidism and ophthalmopathy. In that study: First-round RT-PCR with HTBI primers amplified the TCR CDR3 region.

The chain links TRBV20-1 to TRBJ2-5, with 10 positions matching TRBD1. This receptor was identified in a woman younger than 35 with Graves disease. Specimen: peripheral blood mononuclear cells (PBMCs), collected at new diagnosis, from a patient treated with antithyroid drugs. The DNA for the CDR3 is TGCAGTGCTAGAAGGGACAGGGGTGAGACCCAGTACTTC. Translated, it gives CSARRDRGETQYF.